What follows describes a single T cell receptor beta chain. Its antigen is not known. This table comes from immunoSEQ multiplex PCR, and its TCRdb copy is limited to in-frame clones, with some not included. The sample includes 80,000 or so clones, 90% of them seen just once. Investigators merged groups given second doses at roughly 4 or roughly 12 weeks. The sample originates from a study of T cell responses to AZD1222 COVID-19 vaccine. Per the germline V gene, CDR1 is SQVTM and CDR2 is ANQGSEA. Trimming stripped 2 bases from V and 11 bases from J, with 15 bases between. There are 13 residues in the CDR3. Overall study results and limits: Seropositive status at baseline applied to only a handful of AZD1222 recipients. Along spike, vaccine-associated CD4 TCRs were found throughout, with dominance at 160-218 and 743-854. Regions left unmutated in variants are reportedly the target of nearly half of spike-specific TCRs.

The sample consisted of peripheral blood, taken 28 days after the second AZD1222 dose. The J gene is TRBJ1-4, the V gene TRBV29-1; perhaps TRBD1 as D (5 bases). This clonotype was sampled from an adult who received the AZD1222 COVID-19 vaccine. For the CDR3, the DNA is TGCAGCGTTGAACTGGCAGGGATGGAGAAACTGTTTTTT. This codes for CSVELAGMEKLFF.